Listed below are T cell receptor beta chains from one sample, sequenced in a study of Graves' ophthalmopathy and Graves' hyperthyroidism. TCRdb itself ran the multiplex PCR reads through MiXCR, one entry per CDR3 protein. The table includes some 390,000 distinct CDR3 sequences, about a sixth detected once. Sequenced sample: peripheral blood. The receptor source for this set is a woman under 30 with Graves' ophthalmopathy. Each CDR3 is given without its conserved first and last residue. Fields, in order: J gene, V gene, CDR3 protein.

>TRBJ2-7|TRBV18
ASSPGGSQDSVY
>TRBJ2-7|TRBV19
ASSVPGQGDLGEQY
>TRBJ2-2|TRBV11-2
ASSFLGALAGGTGEPF
>TRBJ1-1|TRBV11-1
ASSLDPGQRMNTEAF
>TRBJ1-3|TRBV12-3/TRBV12-4
ASSLRGNTIY
>TRBJ1-1|TRBV7-3
ASSQELNTEAF
>TRBJ2-7|TRBV29-1
SVALTSYEQY
>TRBJ2-7|TRBV5-6
ASGFPLIPVEQY
>TRBJ2-2|TRBV7-2
ASSLAVAFRAGELF
>TRBJ1-1|TRBV7-2
ASSFEGENTEAF
>TRBJ2-7|TRBV5-5
ASSLPPPRAYEQY
>TRBJ2-7|TRBV29-1
SVSSTSGRPSYEQY
>TRBJ2-5|TRBV13
ASSPRGVPSQETQY
>TRBJ2-7|TRBV11-1
ASSLVGQGREQY
>TRBJ2-7|TRBV11-2
ASSFGLAASYEQY
>TRBJ1-5|TRBV20-1
SARDGGGVVYNQPQH
>TRBJ2-7|TRBV28
ASRRRGADGTGTYEQY
>TRBJ1-3|TRBV6-5
ASSWGFSGNTIY
>TRBJ1-5|TRBV10-2
ASSESQINQPQH
>TRBJ1-2|TRBV27
ASSPYPVRDYGYT
>TRBJ2-7|TRBV7-2
ASSLSGGWDEQY
>TRBJ1-5|TRBV6-2/TRBV6-3
ASSYSDRVPGNQPQH
>TRBJ1-3|TRBV18
ASSPGPGVPHSGNTIY
>TRBJ2-5|TRBV10-3
AISVGTSRTMETQY
>TRBJ1-2|TRBV28
ASSLYRIYGYT
>TRBJ1-1|TRBV28
AGSLQTAEAF
>TRBJ2-7|TRBV6-1
ASSPGQGARNEQY
>TRBJ1-5|TRBV6-5
AGSGLFGQPQH
>TRBJ2-6|TRBV28
ASSLRLTSLKGANVLT
>TRBJ2-7|TRBV27
ATGETTGYSYEQY
>TRBJ2-7|TRBV6-2/TRBV6-3
ASSYGVEGAEQY
>TRBJ1-5|TRBV7-6
ASSLGKAGYSNQPQH
>TRBJ1-3|TRBV6-1
ASSAGVLGNTIY
>TRBJ2-5|TRBV6-2/TRBV6-3
ASTGLWRETQY
>TRBJ1-1|TRBV27
ASSSGWGMNTEAF
>TRBJ1-5|TRBV7-2
ASSPEGFSNQPQH